Ten or more counts support the clone carrying this TCR beta chain. Its antigen remains unknown. Those with hyperthyroidism were 18 to 65 years old, newly diagnosed, and ill for under 2 months. Reasons for excluding patients were uncontrolled infection, other autoimmune disease, pregnancy or lactation. The study collected blood at first hyperthyroidism diagnosis, before any ophthalmopathy symptoms arose. The sample comes from a study of T cells in Graves' hyperthyroidism and ophthalmopathy. General study points: Most expanded thyroid clonotypes above 0.001 also appeared in blood.

In germline, CDR1 is SGHRS, CDR2 YFSETQ. The V and J ends lost 2 bases and 4 bases, in that order; junction bases with no gene match: 8. This CDR3 contains 17 residues. Researchers amplified the TCR beta CDR3 regions from RNA transcripts. The primer set for the first-round RT-PCR of the TCR CDR3 was HTBI. TCRdb redid the calling of the multiplex PCR reads with MiXCR, one entry per CDR3 protein. The data hold roughly 150,000 distinct CDR3 sequences, with roughly 9.4% observed a single time. This chain links TRBV5-1 with TRBJ2-1; 11 bases agree with TRBD2. This receptor was identified in a woman aged 18 to 35 with Graves' hyperthyroidism that later progressed to Graves' ophthalmopathy. Sequencing was carried out using blood. CDR3 amino acids: CASSFKPGLAAYNEQFF. CDR3 coding DNA: TGCGCCAGCAGCTTCAAACCGGGACTAGCGGCTTACAATGAGCAGTTCTTC.